Below, one T cell receptor beta chain is given with its context. What it recognizes is unknown. This sample was included in a study of OX40 agonist ivuxolimab in advanced cancers. About the study: The patients got ivuxolimab, which is an agonistic anti-OX40 (CD134) antibody. Three partial responders included one hepatocellular carcinoma patient and two cutaneous melanoma patients.

This CDR3 spans 15 amino acids. Germline assignment: CDR1 MDHEN and CDR2 SYDVKM. V lost 3 bases, J lost 5 bases, and 7 bases stayed unmatched. Assay used: immunoSEQ multiplex PCR; TCRdb lists only in-frame clones, some missing. The data show 50,000 or so clones, around 80% seen once. Patients were ineligible given autoimmune disease history or systemic immunosuppression. Notes on the study in general: CD8+ T cells were the subset that, on average, had more expanded clones than CD4+.

The receptor comes from an adult with an advanced solid tumor such as melanoma, head and neck, liver or kidney cancer. The sample consisted of CD4+ or CD8+ T cells sorted from blood, taken in a trial of the OX40 agonist ivuxolimab. The J gene is TRBJ2-7, the V gene TRBV28, with TRBD2 identical over 10 bases. CDR3 nucleotides: TGTGCCAGCAGTTTCTTCCTAGCGGGAGTGCACGAGCAGTACTTC. Encoded protein: CASSFFLAGVHEQYF.